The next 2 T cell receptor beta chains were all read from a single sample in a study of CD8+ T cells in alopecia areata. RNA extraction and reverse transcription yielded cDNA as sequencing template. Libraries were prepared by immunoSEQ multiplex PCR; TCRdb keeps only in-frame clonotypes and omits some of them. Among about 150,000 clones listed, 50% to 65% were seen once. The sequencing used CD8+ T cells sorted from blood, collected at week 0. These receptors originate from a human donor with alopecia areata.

The CDR3 DNA follows: TGTGCCAGCAGCTTAGCGGGGACTAATAGCAATCAGCCCCAGCATTTT. Translation gives CASSLAGTNSNQPQHF. The rearrangement joins TRBV7-8 to TRBJ1-5; a weak D match, TRBD1 (5 bases). V was shortened by 0 bases and J by 0 bases, with 9 bases between the two germline ends. Germline loops: CDR1 SGHVS, CDR2 FQNEAQ. CDR3 length: 16 amino acids.

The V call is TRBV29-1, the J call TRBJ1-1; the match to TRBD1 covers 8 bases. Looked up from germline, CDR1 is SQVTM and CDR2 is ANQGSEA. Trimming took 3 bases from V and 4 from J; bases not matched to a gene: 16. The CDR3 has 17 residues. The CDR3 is CSVEIGTGRKVRTEAFF. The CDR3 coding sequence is TGCAGCGTTGAGATTGGGACAGGCCGAAAAGTTCGCACTGAAGCTTTCTTT.